A single sample gave rise to the 19 T cell receptor beta chains below, sequenced in a study of a mutant IDH1 vaccine in newly diagnosed glioma. The protocol was immunoSEQ multiplex PCR, while the TCRdb copy is restricted to in-frame clones and leaves out a portion. The sample includes about 48,000 clones, 76% seen only once; the top ten take more than 10%. Time point given: week 35, safety follow-up. Mutant IDH1 20-mer peptide, at 300 ug, made up each vaccine dose, with topical imiquimod. Their antigen targets remain unknown. The sequencing used PBMCs, collected from a glioma patient whose treatment included an IDH1 peptide vaccine. The receptors shown here come from a man aged 35 to 55 with glioma.

This clone was detected only once. V is TRBV12-5 and J is TRBJ1-3, with a weak D call TRBD1 (6 bases). Germline CDR1 and CDR2: LGHNT and FRNRAP. CDR3 size: 14 residues. The germline V and J ends were trimmed by 6 bases and 4 bases, with 13 bases remaining between them. CDR3: CASGSPGTGNTIYF. Written as DNA, the CDR3 is TGTGCTAGTGGCTCCCCAGGGACAGGAAACACCATATATTTT.

The count of this clone is one. J is TRBJ2-1 and V is TRBV29-1; TRBD1 matches at 9 bases. The CDR3 loop spans 13 amino acids. Germline CDR1 SQVTM, CDR2 ANQGSEA. V dropped 6 bases and J dropped 2; count of bases not matched to a gene: 2. The CDR3 reads CSVGQGAYNEQFF. The CDR3 nucleotides are TGCAGCGTGGGACAGGGAGCCTACAATGAGCAGTTCTTC.

This clone has a handful of counts. This rearrangement joins TRBV7-8 to TRBJ2-7, with 9 bases fitting TRBD2. V lost 2 bases and J lost 2; bases outside the gene matches: 4. Germline values: CDR1 SGHVS, CDR2 FQNEAQ. The CDR3 spans 15 residues. DNA of the CDR3: TGTGCCAGCAGCTTAACGACTAGCGGCCCCTACGAGCAGTACGTC. Its translation: CASSLTTSGPYEQYV.

For this clone: Sequence at one end of the junction differs from germline and may be a read error. The chain employs TRBV7-8 and TRBJ2-7; D is ambiguous. The germline CDR1 and CDR2 sequences are SGHVS and FQNEAQ. The CDR3 runs 16 residues. CDR3 in DNA: TGTGCCAGCAGCTTAGCGGCGCCAGAACAAACTCCGGCCCCAGACTTC. It codes for CASSLAAPEQTPAPDF.

The chain uses TRBV19 and TRBJ2-3, with 8 bases fitting TRBD2. Germline loops: CDR1 LNHDA, CDR2 SQIVND (reference sequence). Trimming took 10 bases from V and 2 from J; bases not matched to a gene: 11. This CDR3 region has 15 residues. CDR3 in amino acids: CATREGRGLTDTQYF. The CDR3 DNA is TGTGCCACACGGGAGGGGAGGGGCCTCACAGATACGCAGTATTTT.

The chain combines TRBV19 with TRBJ1-5; maybe TRBD1 (5 bases). The CDR3 extends over 12 amino acids. Germline values: CDR1 LNHDA, CDR2 SQIVND (reference sequence). The ends were cut back, 9 bases at V and 4 bases at J, with 10 bases in the middle. CDR3 in amino acids: CASRGANQPQHF. The CDR3 DNA reads as TGTGCCAGCAGAGGGGCAAATCAGCCCCAGCATTTT.

J is TRBJ2-7 and V is TRBV6-1; D is perhaps TRBD1 or TRBD2 (6 bases each). Germline lookup yields CDR1 MNHNS and CDR2 SASEGT. Trimming pared 2 bases from V and 3 bases from J, leaving 14 bases between. CDR3 size: 15 residues. The CDR3 loop reads CASSENGGVGYEQYV. CDR3 nucleotides: TGTGCCAGCAGTGAAAACGGGGGCGTCGGCTACGAGCAGTACGTC.

The V call is TRBV18, the J call TRBJ1-2, with unresolved D. This CDR3 region has 13 residues. Trimming took off 2 bases at V and 5 bases at J, with 9 bases between the two ends. Germline V gives CDR1 KGHSH, CDR2 LQKENI. The CDR3, as DNA: TGTGCCAGCTCACCAATGGAAGGGTATGGCTACACCTTC. Translation: CASSPMEGYGYTF. Complete variable domain (other parts from reference TRBV18 and TRBJ1-2): NAGVMQNPRHLVRRRGQEARLRCSPMKGHSHVYWYRQLPEEGLKFMVYLQKENIIDESGMPKERFSAEFPKEGPSILRIQQVVRGDSAAYFCASSPMEGYGYTFGSGTRLTVV.

This chain joins TRBV7-9 and TRBJ2-7; D is possibly TRBD2 (5 bases). The CDR3 spans 12 residues. Trimming stripped 6 bases from V and 3 bases from J, with 9 bases between. Per germline, CDR1 SEHNR and CDR2 FQNEAQ (reference sequence). The chain's CDR3 is CASSPSGYEQYF. The CDR3 DNA reads as TGTGCCAGCAGTCCGAGCGGCTACGAGCAGTACTTC.

V gene TRBV6-1 combines with J gene TRBJ2-7, with D perhaps assigned TRBD1 or TRBD2 (5 bases each). Deletions cut 10 bases from V and 0 bases from J, with 13 bases between. Germline values: CDR1 MNHNS, CDR2 SASEGT. This CDR3 comprises 13 residues. The chain's CDR3 is CATNRDASYEQYF. CDR3 bases: TGTGCCACCAACCGGGACGCCTCCTACGAGCAGTACTTC.

The V call is TRBV6-5, the J call TRBJ2-5; no firm D call. The length of the CDR3 is 14 residues. From germline, CDR1 is MNHEY and CDR2 SVGAGI. The V and J ends lost 2 bases and 5 bases respectively, with 12 bases between them. The CDR3 nucleotides are TGTGCCAGCAGTTACCGGGCTCGCGTTGAGACCCAGTACTTC. Its translation is CASSYRARVETQYF.

This chain uses TRBV4-1 with TRBJ1-1; no reliable D call. The germline gives CDR1 MGHRA, CDR2 YSYEKL. V was pared by 1 base and J by 2 bases, with 5 bases between. This CDR3 comprises 13 residues. CDR3 amino acids: CASSQGENTEAFF. CDR3 DNA sequence: TGCGCCAGCAGCCAAGGGGAAAACACTGAAGCTTTCTTT.

This chain joins TRBV15 and TRBJ1-1, with D maybe TRBD1 (5 bases). Germline V lookup: CDR1 LNHNV, CDR2 YYDKDF (reference sequence). CDR3 length: 13 residues. V was trimmed by 5 bases and J by 1 base, leaving 8 bases between them. In DNA, the CDR3 is TGTGCCACCAGCGTCAGGGAGAACACTGAAGCTTTCTTT. Translated: CATSVRENTEAFF.

The V call is TRBV2, the J call TRBJ2-3, with 10 bases fitting TRBD2. The CDR3 spans 16 residues. Germline V gives CDR1 SNHLY, CDR2 FYNNEI. Trimming at V came to 5 bases and at J to 0 bases, leaving 5 bases not matched to a gene. CDR3 nucleotides: TGTGCCAGCAGTTGGACGACTAGCGGGAGCACAGATACGCAGTATTTT. Translating it yields CASSWTTSGSTDTQYF.

This clone was detected only once. This chain uses TRBV4-1 with TRBJ1-6, with 7 nucleotides matching TRBD1. The CDR3 is made up of 18 amino acids. Looked up from germline, CDR1 is MGHRA and CDR2 is YSYEKL. The J segment lost 10 bases and the V segment lost 3 bases, leaving 18 bases of the junction unmatched. DNA of the CDR3: TGCGCCAGCAGCCAGGAACCGACAGGGATGGGCCTCTGGTCACCCCTCCACTTT. This gives the protein CASSQEPTGMGLWSPLHF.

The chain has TRBV10-2 and TRBJ2-2, with D possibly being TRBD2 (6 bases). Trimming cost V 5 bases and J 7 bases, with 14 bases left between them. The CDR3 contains 14 residues. Germline V lookup: CDR1 WSHSY, CDR2 SAAADI. CDR3 bases: TGCGCCAGCAGTCCCAACCGGGAGATCGGGGAGCTGTTTTTT. This gives the protein CASSPNREIGELFF.

Only a few counts were recorded for this clone. CDR3 coding DNA: TGTGCCAGCGGAGGAAGGTGGAATTCACCCCTCCACTTT. The encoded protein is CASGGRWNSPLHF. The chain couples TRBV9 to TRBJ1-6; D remains ambiguous. The CDR3 contains 13 residues. V lost 7 bases to trimming and J lost 7 bases, with 12 bases between them. Germline-derived CDR1 and CDR2 are SGDLS and YYNGEE. Full variable domain (missing parts from reference TRBV9 and TRBJ1-6): DSGVTQTPKHLITATGQRVTLRCSPRSGDLSVYWYQQSLDQGLQFLIQYYNGEERAKGNILERFSAQQFPDLHSELNLSSLELGDSALYFCASGGRWNSPLHFGNGTRLTVT.

This clone was observed a few times. The chain employs TRBV25-1 and TRBJ1-1, with D perhaps matching TRBD1 (5 bases). This CDR3 is built from 14 residues. The V gene lost 4 bases and the J gene lost 0 bases, with 9 bases spanning the gap. Germline CDR1 MGHDK, CDR2 SYGVNS. CDR3 region: CASSVTGVNTEAFF. The CDR3 nucleotides are TGTGCCAGCAGTGTAACAGGCGTGAACACTGAAGCTTTCTTT.

The table lists this clone with a count of one. The J gene is TRBJ2-1, the V gene TRBV4-1; D is ambiguous. V lost 3 bases and J 6 bases, leaving 12 bases between the germline ends. The CDR3 runs to 14 residues. CDR1 and CDR2 from the germline V gene are MGHRA and YSYEKL. The CDR3 DNA reads as TGCGCCAGCAGCCACCCCCGATCGGGCAATGAGCAGTTCTTC. Its protein is CASSHPRSGNEQFF.